Following are 15 T cell receptor beta chains from one sample sequenced in a study of T cells after yellow fever vaccination. TCRdb re-derived calls from the 5' RACE reads in MiXCR, one entry per CDR3 protein. The data show approximately 250,000 distinct CDR3 sequences, with over 4.5% seen just once and 2.5% to 4% held by the top ten. The source was CD4+ T cells sorted from PBMCs, collected on the day of the yellow fever booster vaccination. These receptors were taken from a man aged 18-30 years who received the YFV17D yellow fever vaccine.

This clonotype was observed at least ten times. The chain has TRBV20-1 and TRBJ1-4, with D unresolved. The ends were cut back, 5 bases at V and 13 bases at J, with 11 bases in the middle. Germline CDR1 reads DFQATT; CDR2 reads SNEGSKA (reference sequence). This CDR3 region has 10 residues. The CDR3: CSALLGVLFF. CDR3 sequence (DNA): TGCAGTGCTCTACTGGGCGTACTGTTTTTT.

The chain carries TRBV5-1 and TRBJ1-2, with D perhaps TRBD1 (6 bases). The CDR3 has 13 residues. With 4 bases removed from V and 6 bases from J, the gap between germline ends came to 13 bases. Germline CDR1 SGHRS, CDR2 YFSETQ. CDR3 region: CASSTSWTDGYTF. CDR3 DNA: TGCGCCAGCAGCACCTCGTGGACAGATGGCTACACCTTC.

This clonotype has a count of ten or more. The rearrangement links TRBV3-1 to TRBJ1-1; D may be TRBD1 (6 bases). The V end was cut by 0 bases, the J end by 8 bases, with 16 bases between. CDR3 size: 15 residues. CDR1 is LGHDT, CDR2 YNNKEL, per germline (reference sequence). This chain's CDR3 is CASSQDNVATGEAFF. The CDR3 nucleotides are TGTGCCAGCAGCCAAGATAATGTGGCTACAGGGGAAGCTTTCTTT. The entire variable domain, with the rest obtained from reference TRBV3-1 and TRBJ1-1, is as follows: DTAVSQTPKYLVTQMGNDKSIKCEQNLGHDTMYWYKQDSKKFLKIMFSYNNKELIINETVPNRFSPKSPDKAHLNLHINSLELGDSAVYFCASSQDNVATGEAFFGQGTRLTVV.

This clonotype was counted at least ten times. V gene TRBV20-1 combines with J gene TRBJ1-2, with D hard to call. Germline CDR1 reads DFQATT; CDR2 reads SNEGSKA (reference sequence). Trimming cost V 6 bases and J 4 bases, with 12 bases left between them. This CDR3 is 12 amino acids long. CDR3 loop: CSAAGTSYGYTF. In DNA, the CDR3 is TGCAGTGCCGCAGGAACTTCCTATGGCTACACCTTC.

This clonotype has only a few counts. The gene calls are TRBV6-5 and TRBJ1-1, with 7 bases matching TRBD1. The V and J ends lost 0 bases and 11 bases, in that order; junction bases with no gene match: 6. The germline CDR1 and CDR2 sequences are MNHEY and SVGAGI. CDR3 length equals 13 residues. In DNA, the CDR3 is TGTGCCAGCAGTTACTCTAAAGGGACAGACGCTTTCTTT. This gives the protein CASSYSKGTDAFF.

This clonotype was counted only a few times. The chain joins TRBV12-3 or TRBV12-4 to TRBJ2-5; D possibly corresponds to TRBD1 (6 bases). Trimming took 1 base from V and 1 from J, leaving 13 bases between them. The CDR3 totals 16 residues. This chain's CDR3 is CASSLGRTDPQETQYF. In DNA form, the CDR3 reads TGTGCCAGCAGTTTAGGGAGGACAGACCCCCAAGAGACCCAGTACTTC.

Many counts were recorded for this clonotype. The CDR3, as DNA: TGTGCCAGCAGTGACGGGCGAATCATTTCCTACAATGAGCAGTTCTTC. Amino acid sequence: CASSDGRIISYNEQFF. This chain connects TRBV6-4 to TRBJ2-1; D unresolved. V lost 2 bases and J lost 1, with 12 bases in between. CDR1 is MRHNA, CDR2 SNTAGT, per germline. The CDR3 spans 16 residues.

The rearrangement joins TRBV6-5 to TRBJ1-1; D not resolved. V gave up 0 bases and J gave up 3 bases, with 11 bases separating them. CDR3 size: 15 residues. Germline V gives CDR1 MNHEY, CDR2 SVGAGI. The CDR3 region is CASSYSRWQHTEAFF. As DNA, the CDR3 is TGTGCCAGCAGTTACTCAAGGTGGCAACACACTGAAGCTTTCTTT.

The sample holds many counts of this clonotype. The CDR3 region is CASRTTGGPLDEQFF. As DNA, the CDR3 is TGTGCCAGCAGGACCACGGGGGGGCCCTTGGATGAGCAGTTCTTC. The chain couples TRBV12-3 or TRBV12-4 to TRBJ2-1, with TRBD2 matching over 8 bases. The CDR3 covers 15 residues. V trimming: 6 bases; J trimming: 8 bases; junction bases outside the gene matches: 12.

This clonotype was seen only a few times. The V gene is TRBV5-1, the J gene TRBJ2-5; D uncertain. The CDR3 loop spans 14 amino acids. The ends were cut back, 0 bases at V and 5 bases at J, with 11 bases in the middle. Germline V lookup: CDR1 SGHRS, CDR2 YFSETQ. CDR3 sequence (DNA): TGCGCCAGCAGCTTGGTGGTGGAGAGTGAGACCCAGTACTTC. Its translation: CASSLVVESETQYF.

The chain is built from TRBV12-3 or TRBV12-4 and TRBJ2-7, with D hard to call. This CDR3 contains 14 residues. Trimming cost V 3 bases and J 2 bases, with 11 bases left between them. In nucleotides, the CDR3 is TGTGCCAGCAGTTTGTCTCGCAGGACCTACGAGCAGTACTTC. This codes for CASSLSRRTYEQYF.

Ten or more counts support this clonotype. This chain links TRBV5-4 with TRBJ2-3, with TRBD1 as a possible D gene (6 bases). The germline V gene has CDR1 SGHNT and CDR2 YYREEE (reference sequence). Trimming stripped 4 bases from V and 4 bases from J, with 16 bases between. The CDR3 extends over 15 amino acids. As DNA, the CDR3 is TGTGCCAGCAGCGTGGGACAATTGAGGGCAGATACGCAGTATTTT. It translates to CASSVGQLRADTQYF.

This clonotype has just a few counts. V is TRBV19 and J is TRBJ1-3; 8 bases are a match to TRBD1. V lost 4 bases to trimming and J lost 1 base; unmatched junction nucleotides: 6. CDR3 length equals 16 residues. Germline-derived CDR1 and CDR2 are LNHDA and SQIVND (reference sequence). CDR3 in amino acids: CASSTAGQGSGNTIYF. CDR3 DNA sequence: TGTGCCAGTAGTACCGCCGGACAGGGTTCTGGAAACACCATATATTTT.

The chain has TRBV4-2 and TRBJ2-3; D gene unclear. Germline V lookup: CDR1 LGHNA, CDR2 YNFKEQ. Trimming removed 5 bases from V and 1 base from J, with 13 bases in between. The CDR3 loop spans 15 amino acids. CDR3 sequence (DNA): TGTGCCAGCAGCGAGAGGCGACGGGGCACAGATACGCAGTATTTT. Translated, it gives CASSERRRGTDTQYF.

The CDR3 DNA sequence: TGTGCCAGCAGTTTAAAACGCAGAAGAAATGGAAACACCATATATTTT. It translates to CASSLKRRRNGNTIYF. V is TRBV12-3 or TRBV12-4 and J is TRBJ1-3; D gene unclear. Trimming took off 2 bases at V and 3 bases at J, with 14 bases between the two ends. CDR3 length: 16 amino acids.